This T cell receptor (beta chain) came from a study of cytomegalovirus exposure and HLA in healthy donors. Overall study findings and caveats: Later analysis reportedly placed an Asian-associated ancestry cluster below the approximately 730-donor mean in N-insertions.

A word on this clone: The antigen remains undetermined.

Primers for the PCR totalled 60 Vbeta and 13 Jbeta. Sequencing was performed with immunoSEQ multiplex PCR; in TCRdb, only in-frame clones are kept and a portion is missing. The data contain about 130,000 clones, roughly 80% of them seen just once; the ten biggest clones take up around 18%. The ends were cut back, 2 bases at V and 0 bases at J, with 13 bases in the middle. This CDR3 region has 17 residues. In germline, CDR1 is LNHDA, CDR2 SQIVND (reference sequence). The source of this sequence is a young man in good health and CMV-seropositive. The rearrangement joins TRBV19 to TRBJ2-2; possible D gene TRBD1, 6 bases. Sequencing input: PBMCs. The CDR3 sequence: CASSILRTDPNTGELFF. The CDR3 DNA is TGTGCCAGTAGTATACTCCGGACAGACCCGAACACCGGGGAGCTGTTTTTT.